The 21 T cell receptor beta chains given below trace back to one sample, sequenced in a study of vaccination and CD4 T cells after COVID-19. An Oncomine TCR Beta short-read assay was used to sequence the DNA from cultured CD4+ T cells. Genomic DNA from cultured CD4+ T cells was extracted. TCRdb analysed the PCR reads with MiXCR anew, one entry per CDR3 protein. The top ten clones hold 13% of a sample with over 6,000 distinct CDR3 sequences, more than 25% of them seen once. Antigen specificity for these receptors is unknown. Treatment: approximately nine-day PBMC culture with coronavirus spike peptide pools or control peptides (ViraFEST assay). It was before the COVID-19 pandemic (2011-2018) that the unexposed donor's CD4+ T cells were collected. Specimen: CD4+ T cells from blood, cultured in vitro. The receptors stem from a human donor in good health.

This clonotype is medium-sized by share. The V and J genes are TRBV20-1 and TRBJ1-5; D is undetermined. The CDR3 has 13 residues. Germline V gives CDR1 DFQATT, CDR2 SNEGSKA (reference sequence). The V and J ends lost 3 bases and 5 bases respectively, with 11 bases between them. CDR3 sequence: CSASHGPHQPQHF. The CDR3 DNA follows: TGCAGTGCTAGTCATGGCCCCCATCAGCCCCAGCATTTT.

The CDR3 DNA reads as TGCGCCAGCAGCCGGACAGGGGGACTTAAAGCTTTCTTT. This gives the protein CASSRTGGLKAFF. The V gene is TRBV4-1, the J gene TRBJ1-1; TRBD1 agrees at 10 bases. V shed 4 bases, J shed 9 bases, and the junction held 5 bases outside the gene matches. The CDR3 covers 13 residues. Germline CDR1 reads MGHRA; CDR2 reads YSYEKL.

Only a few counts were recorded for this clonotype. The chain joins TRBV28 to TRBJ2-7, with D unresolved. Per the germline V gene, CDR1 is MDHEN and CDR2 is SYDVKM. V was clipped by 5 bases and J by 6 bases, with 14 bases between them. This CDR3 is 13 amino acids long. Here the CDR3 DNA reads TGTGCCAGCAGTGATATACGACCGCCCGAGCAGTACTTC. It specifies CASSDIRPPEQYF.

The rearrangement uses TRBV6-2 or TRBV6-3 and TRBJ2-7; TRBD1 might be the D (7 bases). V dropped 5 bases and J dropped 5 bases, with 19 bases sitting between them. Germline lookup yields CDR1 MNHEY and CDR2 SVGEGT. This CDR3 spans 15 amino acids. The CDR3 nucleotides are TGTGCCAGCAGTCGACACGGGCAGGGGGGCCACGAGCAGTACTTC. Translation: CASSRHGQGGHEQYF.

The CDR3 DNA follows: TGTGCCAGCAGCTTAGGGACAGAGAACGAGCAGTACTTC. Its translation is CASSLGTENEQYF. The V and J genes are TRBV7-2 and TRBJ2-7, with D perhaps matching TRBD1 (6 bases). V was clipped by 1 base and J by 5 bases, with 9 bases between them. CDR3 length: 13 residues. Germline values: CDR1 SGHTA, CDR2 FQGNSA.

This clonotype was counted between two and nine times. The chain has TRBV20-1 and TRBJ1-3; D call uncertain. CDR3 size: 13 residues. Between the trimmed V and J ends, which lost 5 bases and 3 bases, there was a span of 11 bases. The germline CDR1 and CDR2 sequences are DFQATT and SNEGSKA (reference sequence). CDR3 residues: CSAQTAYGNTIYF. The CDR3 DNA sequence: TGCAGTGCTCAGACCGCCTATGGAAACACCATATATTTT.

This chain joins TRBV28 and TRBJ2-7; D unclear. Trimming shortened V by 5 bases and J by 1 base, and 15 bases separated the two germline ends. Germline V lookup: CDR1 MDHEN, CDR2 SYDVKM. The CDR3 length is 15 residues. The CDR3 nucleotides are TGTGCCAGCAGTCCCCGCCGGGCCCCTTCCTACGAGCAGTACTTC. Translating it yields CASSPRRAPSYEQYF.

This clonotype is classed as medium-sized. The V call is TRBV7-2, the J call TRBJ1-1; 7 bases fit TRBD1. This CDR3 has 14 residues. Germline-derived CDR1 and CDR2 are SGHTA and FQGNSA. Losses at the gene ends were 6 bases for V and 6 bases for J; bases not matched to a gene: 10. The CDR3 sequence: CASRPMQGVAEAFF. CDR3 nucleotides: TGTGCCAGCAGACCTATGCAGGGGGTCGCTGAAGCTTTCTTT.

By frequency in the sample, this clonotype is medium-sized. This chain links TRBV24-1 with TRBJ1-2; perhaps TRBD1 as D (6 bases). This CDR3 spans 11 amino acids. Germline lookup yields CDR1 KGHDR and CDR2 SFDVKD. Trimming shortened V by 6 bases and J by 11 bases, and 12 bases separated the two germline ends. The DNA for the CDR3 is TGTGCCACCAGTCTGGACAGCCATTACACCTTC. Its translation: CATSLDSHYTF.

V gene TRBV7-2 combines with J gene TRBJ2-6; D not resolved. CDR1 SGHTA and CDR2 FQGNSA come from the germline V gene. CDR3 length: 15 amino acids. V lost 6 bases to trimming and J lost 2 bases, with 11 bases between them. Written as DNA, the CDR3 is TGTGCCAGCAGTTTACAGCCTACTGGGGCCAACGTCCTGACTTTC. Translation gives CASSLQPTGANVLTF.

The CDR3, as DNA: TGTGCCAGCAGCCCACAGGGACTAGCGGCCTCCTACGAGCAGTACTTC. Protein product: CASSPQGLAASYEQYF. The rearrangement links TRBV11-1 to TRBJ2-7; 11 bases align to TRBD2. With 5 bases clipped from V and 0 bases from J, the junction kept 6 bases outside the gene matches. Germline-derived CDR1 and CDR2 are SGHAT and FQDESV (reference sequence). The CDR3 contains 16 residues.

This clonotype was seen once. This chain uses TRBV28 with TRBJ1-6; TRBD1 agrees at 10 bases. There are 16 residues in the CDR3. The junction had 10 bases not matched to a gene; V was cut back by 5 bases and J by 9 bases. Germline V lookup: CDR1 MDHEN, CDR2 SYDVKM. DNA of the CDR3: TGTGCCAGCAGTCAACGACAGGGGGCAATCGGTTCACCCCTCCACTTT. Protein: CASSQRQGAIGSPLHF.

This clonotype is labeled as medium-sized (0.01 to 0.1%). CDR3 region: CATSDSAGYTF. The CDR3 nucleotides read TGTGCCACCAGTGACAGTGCTGGCTACACCTTC. V and J are TRBV24-1 and TRBJ1-2; D is uncertain. The CDR3 spans 11 residues. Germline V gene lookup returns CDR1 KGHDR and CDR2 SFDVKD. The V and J ends lost 4 bases and 7 bases respectively, with 6 bases between them.

V is TRBV4-3 and J is TRBJ1-6; perhaps TRBD1 as D (5 bases). Per germline, CDR1 LGHNA and CDR2 YSLEER. CDR3 length: 16 residues. Trimming removed 1 base from V and 10 bases from J, with 17 bases in between. The CDR3: CASSQGRDQGYSPLHF. CDR3 coding DNA: TGCGCCAGCAGCCAAGGCCGGGACCAGGGATACTCACCCCTCCACTTT.

This sequence joins TRBV19 and TRBJ2-5; 12 bases agree with TRBD1. Germline-derived CDR1 and CDR2 are LNHDA and SQIVND (reference sequence). J gave up 5 bases and V 4 bases, and 8 bases lay outside the gene matches. The CDR3 contains 16 residues. The CDR3: CASSSPGTGGGETQYF. For the CDR3, the DNA is TGTGCCAGTAGTAGCCCGGGGACAGGGGGCGGTGAGACCCAGTACTTC.

This clonotype was seen a few times. V gene TRBV5-1 combines with J gene TRBJ1-2; unclear D gene. This CDR3 has 13 amino acids. Germline CDR1 reads SGHRS; CDR2 reads YFSETQ. The V gene lost 1 base and the J gene lost 4 bases, with 8 bases spanning the gap. CDR3 in amino acids: CASSLSGIYGYTF. CDR3 nucleotide sequence: TGCGCCAGCAGCTTGTCCGGCATCTATGGCTACACCTTC.

The rearrangement links TRBV7-3 to TRBJ1-1; 8 positions match TRBD1. CDR3 size: 15 residues. J gave up 5 bases and V 5 bases, and 10 bases lay outside the gene matches. Per germline, CDR1 SGHTA and CDR2 FQGTGA. CDR3 sequence: CASSPKGQGGTEAFF. The CDR3, as DNA: TGTGCCAGCAGCCCGAAAGGACAGGGAGGAACTGAAGCTTTCTTT.

The chain has TRBV12-3 or TRBV12-4 and TRBJ1-5; D is undetermined. The CDR3 length is 13 residues. Deletions cut 6 bases from V and 2 bases from J, with 8 bases between. This CDR3 reads CASRWGGNQPQHF. The CDR3, as DNA: TGTGCCAGCAGGTGGGGAGGCAATCAGCCCCAGCATTTT.

This clonotype has only a few counts. The chain is built from TRBV6-4 and TRBJ1-2, with a tentative D call TRBD1 (5 bases). In germline, CDR1 is MRHNA, CDR2 SNTAGT. The CDR3 is 12 residues long. With 3 bases removed from V and 7 bases from J, the gap between germline ends came to 9 bases. CDR3 loop: CASSEQVRGYTF. CDR3 coding DNA: TGTGCCAGCAGTGAACAGGTTCGTGGCTACACCTTC.

The rearrangement joins TRBV5-4 to TRBJ2-1; 7 positions agree with TRBD2. Germline CDR1 is SGHNT and CDR2 is YYREEE (reference sequence). Germline trimming cut 4 bases from V and 2 bases from J; bases unmatched to any gene: 6. This CDR3 comprises 15 residues. The CDR3 DNA reads TGTGCCAGCAGCCCCACGGGACTAACCTACAATGAGCAGTTCTTC. Its translation: CASSPTGLTYNEQFF.

This sequence joins TRBV7-9 and TRBJ2-5; 9 positions agree with TRBD1. In germline, CDR1 is SEHNR, CDR2 FQNEAQ (reference sequence). J gave up 5 bases and V 8 bases, and 9 bases lay outside the gene matches. This CDR3 region has 14 residues. The CDR3 DNA reads TGTGCCAGCGTTCGACAGGGGGGTCGGGAGACCCAGTACTTC. Translated: CASVRQGGRETQYF.